The clone carrying this T cell receptor beta chain was recorded many times. What it binds is not known. Whenever a sequencing run was performed, it yielded over 170 million TCR-beta sequences from 15-18 subjects. From the 5' RACE reads, TCRdb called clonotypes with MiXCR, one entry per CDR3 protein. There are more than 50,000 distinct CDR3 sequences in the sample; 20% to 30% occur only once, and over 4.5% lies in the top ten. This entry comes from a study of neurological immune-mediated disorders. Notes on the study in general: No CDR3 amino acid sequences recurred among expanded clones across subjects, suggesting private repertoires in all groups.

Germline trimming cut 5 bases from V and 2 bases from J; bases unmatched to any gene: 14. Germline assignment: CDR1 DFQATT and CDR2 SNEGSKA (reference sequence). This CDR3 is built from 17 residues. Time point: technical triplicate 2. This chain links TRBV20-1 with TRBJ2-3, with 9 nucleotides matching TRBD2. This sequence originates from a man in his sixties with HTLV-1-associated myelopathy (HAM/TSP). Material for sequencing was PBMCs. The CDR3: CSASQGGRAPFTDTQYF. The CDR3 coding sequence is TGCAGTGCTTCCCAGGGCGGGAGGGCCCCTTTCACAGATACGCAGTATTTT.